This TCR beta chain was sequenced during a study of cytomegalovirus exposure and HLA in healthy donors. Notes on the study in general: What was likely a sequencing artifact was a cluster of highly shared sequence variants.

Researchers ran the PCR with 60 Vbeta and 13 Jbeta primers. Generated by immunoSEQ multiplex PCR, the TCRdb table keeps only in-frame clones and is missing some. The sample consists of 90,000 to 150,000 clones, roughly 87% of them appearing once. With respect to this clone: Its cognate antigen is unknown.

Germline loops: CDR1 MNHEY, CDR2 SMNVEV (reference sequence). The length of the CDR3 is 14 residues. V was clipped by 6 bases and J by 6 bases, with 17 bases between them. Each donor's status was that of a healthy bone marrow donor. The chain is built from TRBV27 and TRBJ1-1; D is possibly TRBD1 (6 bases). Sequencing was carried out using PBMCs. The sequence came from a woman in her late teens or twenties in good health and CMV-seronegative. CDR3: CASRPEGTLAEAFF. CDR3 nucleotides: TGTGCCAGCAGGCCCGAGGGGACATTAGCTGAAGCTTTCTTT.